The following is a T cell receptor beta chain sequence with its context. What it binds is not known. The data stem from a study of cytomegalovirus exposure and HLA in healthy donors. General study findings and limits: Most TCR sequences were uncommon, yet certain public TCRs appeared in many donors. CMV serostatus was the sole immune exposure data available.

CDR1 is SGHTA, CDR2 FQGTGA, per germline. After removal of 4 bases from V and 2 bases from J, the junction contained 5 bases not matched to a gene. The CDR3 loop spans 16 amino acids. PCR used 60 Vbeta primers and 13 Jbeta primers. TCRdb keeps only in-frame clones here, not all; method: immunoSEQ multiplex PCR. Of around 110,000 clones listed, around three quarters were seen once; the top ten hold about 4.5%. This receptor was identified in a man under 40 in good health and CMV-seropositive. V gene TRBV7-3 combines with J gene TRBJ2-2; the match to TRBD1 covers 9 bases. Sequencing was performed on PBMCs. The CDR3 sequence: CASSSGQGSNTGELFF. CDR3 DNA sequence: TGTGCCAGCAGCTCCGGACAGGGGTCCAACACCGGGGAGCTGTTTTTT. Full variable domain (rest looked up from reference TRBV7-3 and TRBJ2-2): GAGVSQTPSNKVTEKGKYVELRCDPISGHTALYWYRQSLGQGPEFLIYFQGTGAADDSGLPNDRFFAVRPEGSVSTLKIQRTERGDSAVYLCASSSGQGSNTGELFFGEGSRLTVL.